This T cell receptor (beta chain) is drawn from a study of shared clonotypes between healthy human individuals (dated by TCRdb to about 2020). In terms of the full investigation: The cohort included a few men and two women between 18 and 49 years of age. For each donor, three plates each were used for CD4 naive and CD4 memory, two plates were used for CD8 naive, and one plate was used for CD8 memory. To estimate repertoire size and how much clonotype sharing occurs between individuals, the study deeply sequenced the blood TCR repertoires of five healthy adults. To increase sequencing depth and limit assay-specific biases, TCR repertoire library preparation and sequencing were carried out by different laboratories using diverse techniques. Each donor's leukapheresis produced roughly between roughly 0.94 and 9.5 billion PBMCs. What the study reported, not specific to this receptor: Sampling was limited to blood, and TCR repertoires in tissue likely differ from TCR repertoires in blood. Based on pairwise subsampling, the degree of clonotype sharing among donors was expected to be affected by sequencing depth. Across a handful of donors, roughly 5.1% of naive CD4, roughly 3.5% of naive CD8, 2% to 2.5% of memory CD4, and under 0.45% of memory CD8 clonotypes were shared. Rarefaction of sorted-subset datasets indicated incomplete sequencing despite the large sequencing depth. Higher generation probabilities were observed for clonotypes shared by all four sorted-subset donors than for non-shared clonotypes. The genetic and exposure-history diversity represented was limited by the small number of donors. Naive subsets generally had larger estimated clonotype richness than memory subsets did.

Using the deep immunoSEQ assay, TCR CDR3 regions were amplified from genomic DNA by multiplex PCR. Genomic DNA extracted from each cell subset was distributed evenly over all wells of several immunoSEQ 96-well plates, and each plate served as one replicate. For sorted subsets, around 200 ng genomic DNA, equal to tens of thousands of T cell genomes, was loaded into each replicate PCR. Purified libraries were quantified with a Qubit 3.0 fluorometer, sized on a Bioanalyzer 2100, and re-quantified with the KAPA Library Quantification kit. Every immunoSEQ 96-well plate was sequenced on a dedicated single-read 150-cycle Illumina NextSeq 550 flow cell. As for the original processing: Because the immunoSEQ output held only junctional sequences and lacked quality scores, the filtering could not match the filtering applied to full-length reads. To assign V/J genes and CDR3, sequences were annotated using PyIR, a Python wrapper for IgBLAST v1.9, with IMGT germline references. Reads were removed for weak V/J assignments (E-value above 1e-6), missing CDR3, stop codons, out-of-frame junctions, or ambiguous translated residues. V3J clonotypes were defined as sequences sharing an identical inferred V gene, J gene, and CDR3 amino acid sequence. Percentage overlap between repertoires was computed as shared unique clonotypes divided by the size of the smaller repertoire. Repertoire richness was assessed with RTK rarefaction, the Chao1 estimator, and Recon v2.1 estimates of unobserved clonotypes. Generation probabilities were computed with OLGA for all TCRbeta clonotypes obtained by the gDNA method from four donors. As stored in TCRdb, this immuneACCESS dataset retains in-frame rearrangements with V and J assigned. A fraction of the clones does not appear; measured against another copy, unresolved V genes explain less than half of the discrepancy, and the remainder lacks a known reason. V and J calls and clone size are those listed in that table; D and trimming were worked out from the DNA. The sample table records 980,000 or so clones; around 80% of these occur just once. Around 1.5% of the sample is held by the ten biggest clonotypes.

The donors were healthy, HIV-negative adults who had no recently reported acute infections or vaccinations. Every donor was a Caucasian adult residing in Nashville, Tennessee, USA. CD4+ T cells were enriched through magnetic negative selection, after which naive cells were positively selected on CD45RA and the remaining negative fraction served as the memory subset. After blood collection by leukapheresis, PBMCs were isolated using Ficoll-Histopaque density gradient centrifugation and then cryopreserved in the vapor phase of liquid nitrogen. Purity and quantity of every magnetically sorted T cell population were checked by analytical flow cytometry. Genomic DNA was isolated from each sorted fraction and quantified by UV absorbance on a Nanodrop 2000c. As to this clone: It lacks a known antigen. The input lacks base qualities; no much larger clone sits a single base away.

The sample taken for sequencing was memory CD4+ T cells sorted from blood. Taken with the paper, the label for cell subset or site translates to: CD45RA-negative fraction. This clonotype was obtained from a man younger than 35 in good health.

The CDR3 here reads CASRPGSGRPYNEQFF. The base sequence is TGTGCCAGCAGGCCGGGGAGCGGGAGGCCCTACAATGAGCAGTTCTTC. The sequence joins TRBV2 to TRBJ2-1, with 9 bases matching TRBD2. Counted from cysteine to phenylalanine, this CDR3 has 16 amino acids. Just CDR3 DNA is preserved here, 48 bases in frame from base 1. CDR1 SNHLY and CDR2 FYNNEI are derived from the germline V gene. V loses 6 bases at its end and J loses 2 bases; junction bases beyond the gene matches: 8.